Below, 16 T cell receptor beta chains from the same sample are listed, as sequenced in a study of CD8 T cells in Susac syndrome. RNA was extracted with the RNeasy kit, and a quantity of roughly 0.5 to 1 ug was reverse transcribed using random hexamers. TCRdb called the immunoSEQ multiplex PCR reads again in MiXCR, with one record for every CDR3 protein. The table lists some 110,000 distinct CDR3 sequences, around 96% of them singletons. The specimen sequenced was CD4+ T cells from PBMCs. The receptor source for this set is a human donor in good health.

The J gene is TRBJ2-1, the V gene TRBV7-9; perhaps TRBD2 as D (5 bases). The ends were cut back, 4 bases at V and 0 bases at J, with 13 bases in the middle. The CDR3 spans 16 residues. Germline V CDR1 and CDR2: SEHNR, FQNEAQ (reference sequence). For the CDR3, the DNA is TGTGCCAGCAGCTACAAGATGGGGAGCTCCTACAATGAGCAGTTCTTC. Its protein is CASSYKMGSSYNEQFF.

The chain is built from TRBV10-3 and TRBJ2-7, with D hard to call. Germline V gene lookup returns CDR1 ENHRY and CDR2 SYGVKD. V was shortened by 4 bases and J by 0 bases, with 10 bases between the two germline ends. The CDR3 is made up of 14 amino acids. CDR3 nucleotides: TGTGCCATCAGTGGGGCAGAAAGCTCCTACGAGCAGTACTTC. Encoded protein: CAISGAESSYEQYF.

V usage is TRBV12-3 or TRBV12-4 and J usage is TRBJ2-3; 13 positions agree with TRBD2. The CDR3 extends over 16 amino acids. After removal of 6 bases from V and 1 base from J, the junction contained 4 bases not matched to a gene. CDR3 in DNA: TGTGCCAGCAGCCTCGGGACTAGCGGGGGCACAGATACGCAGTATTTT. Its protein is CASSLGTSGGTDTQYF.

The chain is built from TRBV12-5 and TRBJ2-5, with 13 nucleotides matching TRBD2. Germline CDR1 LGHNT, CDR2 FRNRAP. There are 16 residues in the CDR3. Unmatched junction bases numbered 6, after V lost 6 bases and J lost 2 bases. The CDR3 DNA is TGTGCTAGTGGACCGGGACTAGCGGGACTACAAGAGACCCAGTACTTC. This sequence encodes CASGPGLAGLQETQYF.

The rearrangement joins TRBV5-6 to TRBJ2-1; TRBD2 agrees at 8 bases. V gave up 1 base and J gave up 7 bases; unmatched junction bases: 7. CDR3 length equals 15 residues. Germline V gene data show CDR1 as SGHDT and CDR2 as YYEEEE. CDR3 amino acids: CASSLLTSGRNEQFF. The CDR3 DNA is TGTGCCAGCAGCTTGCTCACTAGCGGCCGGAATGAGCAGTTCTTC.

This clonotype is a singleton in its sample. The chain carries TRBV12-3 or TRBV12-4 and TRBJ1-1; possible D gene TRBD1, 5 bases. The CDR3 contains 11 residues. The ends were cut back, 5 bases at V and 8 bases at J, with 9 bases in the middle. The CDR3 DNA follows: TGTGCCAGCAGTCTGGGGGGGGAAGCTTTCTTT. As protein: CASSLGGEAFF.

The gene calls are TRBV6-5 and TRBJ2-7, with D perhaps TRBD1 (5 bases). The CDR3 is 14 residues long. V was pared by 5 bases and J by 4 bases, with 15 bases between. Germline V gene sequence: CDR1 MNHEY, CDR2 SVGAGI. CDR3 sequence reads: CASSPVGHRYEQYF. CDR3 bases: TGTGCCAGCAGTCCCGTCGGACATAGGTACGAGCAGTACTTC.

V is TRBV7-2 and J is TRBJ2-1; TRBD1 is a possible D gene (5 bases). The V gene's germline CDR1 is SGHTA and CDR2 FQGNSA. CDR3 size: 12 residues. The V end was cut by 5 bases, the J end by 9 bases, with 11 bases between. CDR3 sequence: CASSQGLGEQFF. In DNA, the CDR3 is TGTGCCAGCAGCCAGGGCCTAGGTGAGCAGTTCTTC.

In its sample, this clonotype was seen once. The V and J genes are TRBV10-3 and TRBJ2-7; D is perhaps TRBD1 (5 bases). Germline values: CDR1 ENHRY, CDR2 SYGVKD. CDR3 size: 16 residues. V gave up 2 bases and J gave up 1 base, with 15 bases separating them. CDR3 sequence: CAISEGRDGRSYEQYF. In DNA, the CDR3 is TGTGCCATCAGTGAGGGCAGGGATGGTCGGTCCTACGAGCAGTACTTC.

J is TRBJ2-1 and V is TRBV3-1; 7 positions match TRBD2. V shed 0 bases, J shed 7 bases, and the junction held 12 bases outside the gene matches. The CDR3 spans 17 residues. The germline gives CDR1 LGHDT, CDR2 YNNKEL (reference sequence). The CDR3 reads CASSQEMPSGVYNEQFF. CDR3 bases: TGTGCCAGCAGCCAAGAGATGCCTAGCGGCGTGTATAATGAGCAGTTCTTC.

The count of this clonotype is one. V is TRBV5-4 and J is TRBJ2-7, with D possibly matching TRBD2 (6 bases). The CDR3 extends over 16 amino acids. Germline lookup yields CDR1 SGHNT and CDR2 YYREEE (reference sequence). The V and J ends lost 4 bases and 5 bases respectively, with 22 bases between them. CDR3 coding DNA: TGTGCCAGCAGCCCCCGATCCGGGACTTTGTCTCACGAGCAGTACTTC. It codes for CASSPRSGTLSHEQYF.

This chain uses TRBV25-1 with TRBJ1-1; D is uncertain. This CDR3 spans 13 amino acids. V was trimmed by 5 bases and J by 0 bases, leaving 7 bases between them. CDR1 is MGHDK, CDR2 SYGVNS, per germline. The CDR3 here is CASSNPVNTEAFF. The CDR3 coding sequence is TGTGCCAGCAGTAATCCGGTGAACACTGAAGCTTTCTTT.

The CDR3 DNA follows: TGCGCCAGCAGCCCTGGCGGGGGGCTAGAGACCCAGTACTTC. It codes for CASSPGGGLETQYF. The V call is TRBV4-1, the J call TRBJ2-5; 8 bases agree with TRBD2. The junction had 5 bases not matched to a gene; V was cut back by 4 bases and J by 4 bases. Germline V gives CDR1 MGHRA, CDR2 YSYEKL. The CDR3 contains 14 residues.

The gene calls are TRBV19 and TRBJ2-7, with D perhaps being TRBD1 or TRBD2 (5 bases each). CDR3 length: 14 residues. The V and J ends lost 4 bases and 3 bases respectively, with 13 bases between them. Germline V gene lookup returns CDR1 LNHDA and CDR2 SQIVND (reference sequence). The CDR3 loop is CASSNLGRSYEQYF. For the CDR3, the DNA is TGTGCCAGTAGTAATTTGGGACGGAGCTACGAGCAGTACTTC. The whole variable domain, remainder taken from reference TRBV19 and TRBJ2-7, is DGGITQSPKYLFRKEGQNVTLSCEQNLNHDAMYWYRQDPGQGLRLIYYSQIVNDFQKGDIAEGYSVSREKKESFPLTVTSAQKNPTAFYLCASSNLGRSYEQYFGPGTRLTVT.

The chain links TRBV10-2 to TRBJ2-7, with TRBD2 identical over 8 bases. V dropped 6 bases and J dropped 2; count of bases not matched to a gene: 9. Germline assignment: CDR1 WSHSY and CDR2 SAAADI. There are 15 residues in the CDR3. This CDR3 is CASRYSGNHPYEQYF. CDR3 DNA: TGCGCCAGCAGGTATAGCGGGAACCATCCCTACGAGCAGTACTTC.

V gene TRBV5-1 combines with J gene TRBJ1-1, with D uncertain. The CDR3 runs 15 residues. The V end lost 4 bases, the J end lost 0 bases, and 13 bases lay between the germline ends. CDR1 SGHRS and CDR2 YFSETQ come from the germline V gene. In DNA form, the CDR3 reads TGCGCCAGCAGCCTGACGGAAACCTTGAACACTGAAGCTTTCTTT. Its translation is CASSLTETLNTEAFF.